This TCR beta chain emerged from a study of preoperative IRX-2 immunotherapy in early breast cancer. Clones were read by immunoSEQ multiplex PCR, and TCRdb kept only the in-frame ones, dropping some. The sample carries approximately 24,000 clones, 75% to 90% recorded once. The treatment is: preoperative locoregional IRX-2 cytokine immunotherapy. This phase Ib study tested locoregional IRX-2 cytokine immunotherapy given before surgery. The CDR3 is 14 amino acids. The germline V and J ends were trimmed by 4 bases and 2 bases, with 8 bases remaining between them. Germline V CDR1 and CDR2: MNHGY, SAAAGT. The sequencing here drew on lymph node tissue, taken after IRX-2 immunotherapy. The chain joins TRBV6-8 to TRBJ2-2; D not certain. The TCR comes from a human donor with breast cancer. Here the CDR3 reads CASSFEVNTGELFF. The CDR3 DNA reads TGTGCCAGCAGTTTCGAGGTTAACACCGGGGAGCTGTTTTTT.